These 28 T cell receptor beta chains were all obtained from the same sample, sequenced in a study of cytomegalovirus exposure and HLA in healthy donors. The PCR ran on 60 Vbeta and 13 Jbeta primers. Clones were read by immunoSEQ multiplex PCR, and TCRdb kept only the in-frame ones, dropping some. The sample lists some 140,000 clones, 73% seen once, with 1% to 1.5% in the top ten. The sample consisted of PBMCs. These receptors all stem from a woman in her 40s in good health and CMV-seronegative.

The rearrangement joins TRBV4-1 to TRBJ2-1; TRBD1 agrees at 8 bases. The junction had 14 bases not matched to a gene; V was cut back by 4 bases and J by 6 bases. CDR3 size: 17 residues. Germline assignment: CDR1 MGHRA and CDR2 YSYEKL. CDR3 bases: TGCGCCAGCAGCCGTTGGACAGGGTTAGTTCCCGGCAATGAGCAGTTCTTC. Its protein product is CASSRWTGLVPGNEQFF.

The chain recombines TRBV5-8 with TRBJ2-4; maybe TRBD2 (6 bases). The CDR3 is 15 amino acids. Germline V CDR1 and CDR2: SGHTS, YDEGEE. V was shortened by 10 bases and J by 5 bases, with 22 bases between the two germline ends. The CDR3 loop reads CADSHREISENIQYF. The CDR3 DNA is TGTGCCGACTCTCATCGGGAGATCAGTGAAAACATTCAGTACTTC.

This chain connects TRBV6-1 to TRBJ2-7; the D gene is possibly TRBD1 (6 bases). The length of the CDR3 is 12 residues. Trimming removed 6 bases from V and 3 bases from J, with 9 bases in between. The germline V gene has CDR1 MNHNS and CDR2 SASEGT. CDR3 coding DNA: TGTGCCAGCAGGGACAGAGGCTACGAGCAGTACTTC. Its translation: CASRDRGYEQYF.

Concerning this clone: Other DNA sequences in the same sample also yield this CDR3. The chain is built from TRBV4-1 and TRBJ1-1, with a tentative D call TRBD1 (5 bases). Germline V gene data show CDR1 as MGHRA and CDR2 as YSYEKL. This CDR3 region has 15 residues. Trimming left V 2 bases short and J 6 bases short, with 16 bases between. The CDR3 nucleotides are TGCGCCAGCAGCCAACGGCTGGCAGGGATGTCTGAAGCTTTCTTT. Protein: CASSQRLAGMSEAFF.

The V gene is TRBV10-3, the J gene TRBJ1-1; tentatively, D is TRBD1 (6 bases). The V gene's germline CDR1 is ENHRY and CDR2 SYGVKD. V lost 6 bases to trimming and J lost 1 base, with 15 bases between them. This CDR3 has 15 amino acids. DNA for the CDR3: TGTGCCATCAGCCCACAACAGGGACGGAACACTGAAGCTTTCTTT. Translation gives CAISPQQGRNTEAFF.

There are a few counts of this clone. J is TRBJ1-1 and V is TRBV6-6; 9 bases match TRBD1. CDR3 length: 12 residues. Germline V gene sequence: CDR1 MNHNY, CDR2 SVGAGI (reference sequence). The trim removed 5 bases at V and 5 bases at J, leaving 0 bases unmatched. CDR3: CASSGQGTEAFF. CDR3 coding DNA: TGTGCCAGCAGTGGACAGGGGACTGAAGCTTTCTTT.

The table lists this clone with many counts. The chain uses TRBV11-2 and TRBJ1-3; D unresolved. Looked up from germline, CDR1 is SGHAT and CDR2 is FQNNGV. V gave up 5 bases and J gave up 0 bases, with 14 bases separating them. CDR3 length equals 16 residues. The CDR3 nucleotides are TGTGCCAGCAGCCCCTCAGCGGGGTTCTCTGGAAACACCATATATTTT. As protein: CASSPSAGFSGNTIYF.

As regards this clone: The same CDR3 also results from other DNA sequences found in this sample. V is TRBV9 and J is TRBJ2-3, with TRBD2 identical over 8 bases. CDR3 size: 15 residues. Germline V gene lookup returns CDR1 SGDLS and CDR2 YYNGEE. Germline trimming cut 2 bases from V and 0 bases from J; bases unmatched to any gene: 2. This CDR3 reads CASSVSGGSTDTQYF. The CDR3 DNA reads TGTGCCAGCAGCGTGAGCGGGGGCAGCACAGATACGCAGTATTTT.

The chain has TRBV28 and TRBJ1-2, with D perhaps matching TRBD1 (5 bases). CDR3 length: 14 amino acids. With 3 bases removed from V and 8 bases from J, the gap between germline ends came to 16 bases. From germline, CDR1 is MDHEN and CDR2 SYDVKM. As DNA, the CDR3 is TGTGCCAGCAGTTTCGGGGCGGGGAGTTGGGGCTACACCTTC. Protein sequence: CASSFGAGSWGYTF.

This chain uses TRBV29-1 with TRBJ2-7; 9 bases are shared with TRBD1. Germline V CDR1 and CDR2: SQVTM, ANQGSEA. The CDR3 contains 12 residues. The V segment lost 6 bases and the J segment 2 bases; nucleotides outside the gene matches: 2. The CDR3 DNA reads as TGCAGCGTGGGACAGGGCACCTACGAGCAGTACTTC. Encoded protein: CSVGQGTYEQYF.

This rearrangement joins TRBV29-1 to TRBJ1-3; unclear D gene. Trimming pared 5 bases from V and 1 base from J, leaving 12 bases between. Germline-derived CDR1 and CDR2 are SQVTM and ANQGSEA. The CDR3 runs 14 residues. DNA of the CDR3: TGCAGCGTTCTCAAAAGCGGGTCTGGAAACACCATATATTTT. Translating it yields CSVLKSGSGNTIYF.

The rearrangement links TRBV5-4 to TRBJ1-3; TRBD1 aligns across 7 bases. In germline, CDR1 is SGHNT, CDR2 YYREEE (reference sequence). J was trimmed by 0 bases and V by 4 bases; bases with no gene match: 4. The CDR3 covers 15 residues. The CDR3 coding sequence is TGTGCCAGCAGCAGTCGGGACAGCTCTGGAAACACCATATATTTT. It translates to CASSSRDSSGNTIYF.

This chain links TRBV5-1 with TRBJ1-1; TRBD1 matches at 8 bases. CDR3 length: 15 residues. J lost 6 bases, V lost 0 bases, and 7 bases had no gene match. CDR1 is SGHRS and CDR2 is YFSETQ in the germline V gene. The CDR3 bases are TGCGCCAGCAGCTTGGTCGACAGGGGATCGGCTGAAGCTTTCTTT. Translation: CASSLVDRGSAEAFF.

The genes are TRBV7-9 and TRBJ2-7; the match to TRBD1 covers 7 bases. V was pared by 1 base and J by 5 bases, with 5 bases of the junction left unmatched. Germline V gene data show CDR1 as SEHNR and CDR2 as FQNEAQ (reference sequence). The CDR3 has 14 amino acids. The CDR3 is CASSLGTGSDEQYF. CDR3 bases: TGTGCCAGCAGCTTAGGGACAGGTAGCGACGAGCAGTACTTC.

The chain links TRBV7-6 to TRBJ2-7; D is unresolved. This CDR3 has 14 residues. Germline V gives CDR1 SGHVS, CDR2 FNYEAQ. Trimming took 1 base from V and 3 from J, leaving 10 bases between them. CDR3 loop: CASSLEVASYEQYF. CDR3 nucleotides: TGTGCCAGCAGCTTAGAGGTAGCTAGCTACGAGCAGTACTTC.

The chain's CDR3 is CASSVEGNGLAGGRTDTQYF. The DNA for the CDR3 is TGTGCCAGCAGCGTAGAGGGGAACGGACTAGCGGGGGGGAGGACAGATACGCAGTATTTT. The chain recombines TRBV9 with TRBJ2-3; 15 nucleotides agree with TRBD2. Unmatched junction bases numbered 11, after V lost 0 bases and J lost 3 bases. The germline CDR1 and CDR2 sequences are SGDLS and YYNGEE. The CDR3 consists of 20 residues.

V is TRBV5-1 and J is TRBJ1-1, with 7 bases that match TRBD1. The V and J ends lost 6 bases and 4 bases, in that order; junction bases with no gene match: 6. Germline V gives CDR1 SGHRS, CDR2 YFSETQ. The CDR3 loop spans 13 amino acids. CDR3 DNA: TGCGCCAGCAAGGAGGGGGCAAGCACTGAAGCTTTCTTT. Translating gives CASKEGASTEAFF. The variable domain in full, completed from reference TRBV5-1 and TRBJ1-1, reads KAGVTQTPRYLIKTRGQQVTLSCSPISGHRSVSWYQQTPGQGLQFLFEYFSETQRNKGNFPGRFSGRQFSNSRSEMNVSTLELGDSALYLCASKEGASTEAFFGQGTRLTVV.

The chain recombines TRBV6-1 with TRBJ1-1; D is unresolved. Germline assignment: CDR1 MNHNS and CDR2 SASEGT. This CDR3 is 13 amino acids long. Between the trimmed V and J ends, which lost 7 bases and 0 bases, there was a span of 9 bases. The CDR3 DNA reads TGTGCCAGCACCGAACATATGAACACTGAAGCTTTCTTT. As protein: CASTEHMNTEAFF.

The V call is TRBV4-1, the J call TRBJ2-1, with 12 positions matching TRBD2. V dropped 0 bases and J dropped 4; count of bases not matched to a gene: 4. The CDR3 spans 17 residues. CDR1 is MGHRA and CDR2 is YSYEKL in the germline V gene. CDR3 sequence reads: CASSQELAGGSYNEQFF. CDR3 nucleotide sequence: TGCGCCAGCAGCCAAGAGCTAGCGGGGGGGTCTTACAATGAGCAGTTCTTC.

The CDR3 DNA sequence: TGTGCCAGCAGCCAATCGGAGGAAAAACTGTTTTTT. Translation gives CASSQSEEKLFF. V gene TRBV28 combines with J gene TRBJ1-4; D not resolved. Germline V gene lookup returns CDR1 MDHEN and CDR2 SYDVKM. There are 12 residues in the CDR3. With 6 bases removed from V and 8 bases from J, the gap between germline ends came to 10 bases.

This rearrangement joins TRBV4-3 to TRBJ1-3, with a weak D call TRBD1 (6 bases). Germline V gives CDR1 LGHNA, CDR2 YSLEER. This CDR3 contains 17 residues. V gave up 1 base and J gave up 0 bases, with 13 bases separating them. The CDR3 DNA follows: TGCGCCAGCAGCCAAGTGGCAGGACAGAGCTCTGGAAACACCATATATTTT. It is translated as CASSQVAGQSSGNTIYF.

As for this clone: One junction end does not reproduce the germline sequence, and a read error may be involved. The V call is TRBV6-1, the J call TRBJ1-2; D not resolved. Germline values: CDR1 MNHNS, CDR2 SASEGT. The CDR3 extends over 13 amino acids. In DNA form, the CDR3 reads TGTGCCAGCAGTGAAGCGTTGGGAGTTCTTAGGGCCTTC. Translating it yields CASSEALGVLRAF.

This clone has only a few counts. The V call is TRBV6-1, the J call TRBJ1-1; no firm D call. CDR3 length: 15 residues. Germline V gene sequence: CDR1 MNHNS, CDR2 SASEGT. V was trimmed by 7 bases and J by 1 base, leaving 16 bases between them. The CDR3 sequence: CASNPREEWNTEAFF. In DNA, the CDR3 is TGTGCCAGCAATCCAAGGGAGGAATGGAACACTGAAGCTTTCTTT.

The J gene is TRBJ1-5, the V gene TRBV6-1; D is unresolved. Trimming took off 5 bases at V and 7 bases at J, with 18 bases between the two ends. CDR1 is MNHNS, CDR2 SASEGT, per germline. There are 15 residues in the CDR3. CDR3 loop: CASSPLPELTQPQHF. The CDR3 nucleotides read TGTGCCAGCAGTCCCCTCCCGGAACTAACACAGCCCCAGCATTTT.

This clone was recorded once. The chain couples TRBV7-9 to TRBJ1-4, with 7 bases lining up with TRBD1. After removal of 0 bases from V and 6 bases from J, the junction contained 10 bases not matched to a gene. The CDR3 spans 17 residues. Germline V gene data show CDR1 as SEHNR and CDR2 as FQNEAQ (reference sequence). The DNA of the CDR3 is TGTGCCAGCAGCTTAGCCATCCTCCCAGGGGGAGATGAAAAACTGTTTTTT. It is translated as CASSLAILPGGDEKLFF.

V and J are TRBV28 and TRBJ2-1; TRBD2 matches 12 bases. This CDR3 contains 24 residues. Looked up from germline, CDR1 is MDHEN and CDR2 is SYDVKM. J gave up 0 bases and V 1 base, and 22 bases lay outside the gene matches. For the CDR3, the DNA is TGTGCCAGCAGTTTATTGGCCCTGGGAAGGACTAGCGGGGCAATACCTTCCTCCTACAATGAGCAGTTCTTC. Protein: CASSLLALGRTSGAIPSSYNEQFF. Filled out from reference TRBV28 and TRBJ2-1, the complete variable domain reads DVKVTQSSRYLVKRTGEKVFLECVQDMDHENMFWYRQDPGLGLRLIYFSYDVKMKEKGDIPEGYSVSREKKERFSLILESASTNQTSMYLCASSLLALGRTSGAIPSSYNEQFFGPGTRLTVL.

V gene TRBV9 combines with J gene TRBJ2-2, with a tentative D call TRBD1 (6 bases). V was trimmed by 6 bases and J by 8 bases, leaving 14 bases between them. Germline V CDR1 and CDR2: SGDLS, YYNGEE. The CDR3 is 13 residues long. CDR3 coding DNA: TGTGCCAGCAAACCGGACAGCTTGGGGGAGCTGTTTTTT. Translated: CASKPDSLGELFF.

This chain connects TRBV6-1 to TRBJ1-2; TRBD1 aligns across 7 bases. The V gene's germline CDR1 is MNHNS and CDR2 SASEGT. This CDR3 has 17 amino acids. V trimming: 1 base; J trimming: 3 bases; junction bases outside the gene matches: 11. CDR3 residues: CASSEGGDSLTHYGYTF. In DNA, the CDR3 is TGTGCCAGCAGTGAAGGGGGGGACAGCCTGACCCACTATGGCTACACCTTC.